The clone carrying this T cell receptor (beta chain) was seen a few times. The sample comes from a study of blood T cells in healthy people across ages. Alongside a J-beta primer mix, a sample-barcoded 5' primer served in a second PCR lasting roughly 6 to 12 cycles. Every molecule of cDNA carried a tag from a template-switch adaptor with 12 random nucleotides. MiXCR was run by TCRdb on the 5' RACE reads, yielding one entry per CDR3 protein. The table has about 630,000 distinct CDR3 sequences, under 25% seen once; the top ten hold 3.5% to 4%. This CDR3 has 15 amino acids. From germline, CDR1 is SGHTA and CDR2 FQGNSA. Trimming removed 1 base from V and 5 bases from J, with 12 bases in between.

The sequence was obtained from a man between 65 and 85 years old in good health. The material sequenced was blood. The V and J genes are TRBV7-2 and TRBJ2-1, with a possible D match to TRBD2 (5 bases). The CDR3 spells CASSLVRGANNEQFF. The CDR3 DNA sequence: TGTGCCAGCAGCTTAGTCCGGGGAGCGAACAATGAGCAGTTCTTC.